The source of this T cell receptor (beta chain) is a study of T cell responses to AZD1222 COVID-19 vaccine. CDR3 length equals 15 residues. V was pared by 2 bases and J by 0 bases, with 8 bases between. CDR1 and CDR2 (germline): PRHDT, FYEKMQ (reference sequence). Using immunoSEQ multiplex PCR, the repertoire was profiled, and TCRdb retains in-frame clones only, with some absent. Counted here are roughly 140,000 clones, 80% to 90% occurring once; the ten biggest clones make up 6.9%. Remarks on this clone: What it binds is not known.

Points from the study as a whole: Nearly half of unique spike-specific TCRs reportedly avoided B.1.351 and B.1.1.7 mutated regions. Repertoires in all cases were sampled only once the peak T cell response had passed. CD4 TCRs covered the whole spike, strongest at regions 160-218 and 743-854.

This TCR was sampled from an adult who had recovered from COVID-19. The chain couples TRBV13 to TRBJ1-3; no clear D. Here the sequenced sample was peripheral blood, taken after recovery from COVID-19. DNA of the CDR3: TGTGCCAGCAGCTTAAGGGTGAGCTCTGGAAACACCATATATTTT. Amino acid sequence: CASSLRVSSGNTIYF.